The entry below describes one TCR beta chain. The data are from a study of shared clonotypes between healthy human individuals. Positively selected for CCR7, the CD45RO-negative cells used as naive CD8 cells excluded terminally differentiated effector memory CD45RA+ cells. Profiled with immunoSEQ multiplex PCR; TCRdb holds only in-frame clones, not every one. The sample holds approximately 2,000,000 clones; around 95% are singletons and the top ten take approximately 1.6%. In germline, CDR1 is SQVTM, CDR2 ANQGSEA. Germline trimming cut 7 bases from V and 2 bases from J; bases unmatched to any gene: 8. The CDR3 consists of 14 residues.

Sample: naive CD8+ T cells from PBMCs. This chain connects TRBV29-1 to TRBJ1-5; TRBD1 aligns across 7 bases. The TCR sequence derives from a man aged 18 to 30 in good health. Some clones in this sample may be carry-over from other donors' samples. The CDR3 DNA sequence: TGCAGCGGAAAGCAGCAGGGGGGCAATCAGCCCCAGCATTTT. Translated: CSGKQQGGNQPQHF.